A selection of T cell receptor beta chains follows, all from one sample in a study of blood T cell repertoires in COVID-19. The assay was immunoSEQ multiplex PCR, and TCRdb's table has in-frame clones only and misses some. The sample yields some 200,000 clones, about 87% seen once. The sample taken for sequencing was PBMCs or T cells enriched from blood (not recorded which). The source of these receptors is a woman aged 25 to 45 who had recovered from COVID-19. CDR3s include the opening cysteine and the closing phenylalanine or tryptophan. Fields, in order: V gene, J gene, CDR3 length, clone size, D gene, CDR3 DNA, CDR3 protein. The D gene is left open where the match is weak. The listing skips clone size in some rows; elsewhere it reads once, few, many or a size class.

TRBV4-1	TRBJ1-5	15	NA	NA	TGCGCCAGCAGCCAATCGCCAGGGGGCAATCAGCCCCAGCATTTT	CASSQSPGGNQPQHF
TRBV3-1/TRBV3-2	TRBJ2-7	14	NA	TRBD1	TGTGCCAGCAGCCGGACAGGGGTTGACGGCGAGCAGTACTTC	CASSRTGVDGEQYF
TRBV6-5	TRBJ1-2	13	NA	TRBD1	TGTGCCAGCTCCAGGGGGACGAACTATGGCTACACCTTC	CASSRGTNYGYTF
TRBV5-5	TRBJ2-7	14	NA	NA	TGTGCCAGCAGCTTGGGGTCAGGTTCCTACGAGCAGTACTTC	CASSLGSGSYEQYF
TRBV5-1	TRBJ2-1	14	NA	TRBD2	TGCGCCAGCAGCTCGGGGGGGCTCTACAATGAGCAGTTCTTC	CASSSGGLYNEQFF
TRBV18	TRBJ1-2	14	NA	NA	TGTGCCAGCTCACCACCGGAGGGAGGACATGGCTACACCTTC	CASSPPEGGHGYTF
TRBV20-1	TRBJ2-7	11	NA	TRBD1	TGCAGTGCTTGGGACAGCGGAGTGCAGTACTTC	CSAWDSGVQYF
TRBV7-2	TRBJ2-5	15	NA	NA	TGTGCCAGCAGCTTTAGCAGACTAGACCAAGAGACCCAGTACTTC	CASSFSRLDQETQYF
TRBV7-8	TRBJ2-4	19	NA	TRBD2	TGTGCCAGCAGCCCCCGTTCTAGCGGGGGGCCATTAGCCAAAAACATTCAGTACTTC	CASSPRSSGGPLAKNIQYF
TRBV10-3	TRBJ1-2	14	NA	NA	TGTGCCATCAGTCATTTCTGGCCCTACTATGGCTACACCTTC	CAISHFWPYYGYTF
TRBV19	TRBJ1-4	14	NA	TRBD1	TGTGCCAGTAGGTCCGGGACAGGGAATTATAAACTGTTTTTT	CASRSGTGNYKLFF
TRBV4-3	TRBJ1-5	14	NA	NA	TGCGCCAGCAGCCTCCTGAGAGGCGATCAGCCCCAGCATTTT	CASSLLRGDQPQHF
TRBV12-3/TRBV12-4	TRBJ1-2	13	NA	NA	TGTGCCAGCAGTTTACGGTCCCACTATGGCTACACCTTC	CASSLRSHYGYTF
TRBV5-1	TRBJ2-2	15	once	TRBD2	TGCGCCAGCAGCTTCGAGCTAGCGGGTACCGGGGAGCTGTTTTTT	CASSFELAGTGELFF
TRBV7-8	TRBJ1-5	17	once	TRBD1	TGTGCCAGCAGTTTTTCCGGGACAGGGAATAGCAATCAGCCCCAGCATTTT	CASSFSGTGNSNQPQHF
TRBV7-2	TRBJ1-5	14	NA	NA	TGTGCCAGCAGCTTAGTAGACAGCCCGAGGCCCCAGCATTTT	CASSLVDSPRPQHF
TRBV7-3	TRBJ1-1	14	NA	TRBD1	TGTGCCAGCAGCTCGACAGGGTCAGGGACTGAAGCTTTCTTT	CASSSTGSGTEAFF
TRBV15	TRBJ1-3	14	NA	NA	TGTGCCACCAGCTTAAGCTACTCTGGAAACACCATATATTTT	CATSLSYSGNTIYF
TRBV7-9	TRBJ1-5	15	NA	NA	TGTGCCAGCAGCTTGTTAGGACGGGATAATCAGCCCCAGCATTTT	CASSLLGRDNQPQHF
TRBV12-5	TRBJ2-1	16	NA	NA	TGTGCTAGTGGTTTGGTACGGGGGAACTTTTACAATGAGCAGTTCTTC	CASGLVRGNFYNEQFF
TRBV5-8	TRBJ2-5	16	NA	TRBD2	TGTGCCAGCAGCGTACAACTAGCGCGGGGGGGAGAGACCCAGTACTTC	CASSVQLARGGETQYF
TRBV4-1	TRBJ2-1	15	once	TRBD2	TGCGCCAGCAGCCAAGCGGCGGGGGGGCCTTTTGAGCAGTTCTTC	CASSQAAGGPFEQFF
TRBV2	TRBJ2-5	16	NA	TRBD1	TGTGCCAGCAGTGAATCGACCACAGGGGGCTGGGAGACCCAGTACTTC	CASSESTTGGWETQYF
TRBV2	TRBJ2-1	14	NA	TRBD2	TGTGCCAGCAGGGGGACTAGAGGATTAGGAGAGCAGTTCTTC	CASRGTRGLGEQFF
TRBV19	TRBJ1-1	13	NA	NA	TGTGCCAGTAGTATTACATTGAACACTGAAGCTTTCTTT	CASSITLNTEAFF
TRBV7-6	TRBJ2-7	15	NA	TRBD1	TGTGCCAGCAGCTCCTATCGGGACAGGGACGGAGAGCAGTACTTC	CASSSYRDRDGEQYF
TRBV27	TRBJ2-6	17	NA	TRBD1	TGTGCCAGCAGTTTATCAGTCAGGGGGTCTGGGGCCAACGTCCTGACTTTC	CASSLSVRGSGANVLTF
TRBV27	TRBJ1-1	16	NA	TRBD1	TGTGCCAGCAGCCCGGGACAGGGGTACATGAACACTGAAGCTTTCTTT	CASSPGQGYMNTEAFF
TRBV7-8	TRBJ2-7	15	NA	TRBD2	TGTGCCAGCAGCTTAGGGCGGGGGGAGCCCTACGAGCAGTACTTC	CASSLGRGEPYEQYF
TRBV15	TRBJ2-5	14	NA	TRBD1	TGTGCCACCAGCACGGACAGGGTGTCGGAGACCCAGTACTTC	CATSTDRVSETQYF
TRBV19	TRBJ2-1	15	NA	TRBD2	TGTGCCAGTAGTCCTAGCGGGGGGGCCGACAATGAGCAGTTCTTC	CASSPSGGADNEQFF
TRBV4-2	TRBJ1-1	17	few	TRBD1	TGTGCCAGCAGCCAGATGGGGGACAGGCAGGGGGCCACTGAAGCTTTCTTT	CASSQMGDRQGATEAFF